This T cell receptor beta chain was retrieved from a study of regulatory T cells in long-lasting Graves disease. Time point of the sample: persistent/refractory GD, antithyroid drugs over 5 years with positive TRAb. RNA from PBMCs was the source of the TCR library. Graves' disease was diagnosed by American Thyroid Association guidelines. Blood from the periphery, 8 to 9.5 milliliters in all, was drawn into EDTA tubes. CDR3 size: 11 residues. Arm-PCR with iRepertoire HTBI primers amplified the CDR3 regions for these TCR beta libraries. MiXCR, applied by TCRdb to the multiplex PCR reads, yields one record per CDR3 protein. The sample has some 420,000 distinct CDR3 sequences, approximately 23% seen once. General study points: Persistent disease preferred TRBV28, TRBJ1-2 and TRBJ2-5. A limited number of samples was an acknowledged limitation.

In this sample, this clonotype turned up many times. Antigen unknown. At one end the junction does not follow the germline gene, possibly because of a read error. This chain joins TRBV12-3 or TRBV12-4 and TRBJ2-7, with 7 bases identical to TRBD1. This sample comprised peripheral blood mononuclear cells (PBMCs), obtained when the disease was refractory, from a patient treated with antithyroid drugs. The source is a female donor with Graves disease. CDR3 in amino acids: CASSLDGTVDF. In nucleotides, the CDR3 is TGTGCCAGCAGTTTAGACGGGACAGTTGACTTC.